The clone carrying this T cell receptor beta chain has more than one count but fewer than ten. Its antigen remains unknown. The method was immunoSEQ multiplex PCR; TCRdb's version includes in-frame clones alone and lacks a portion of them. This table has more than 75,000 clones, around 80% appearing once. The CDR3 runs 14 residues. Trimming pared 1 base from V and 2 bases from J, leaving 6 bases between. Germline CDR1 and CDR2: SNHLY and FYNNEI. This entry belongs to a study of OX40 agonist ivuxolimab in advanced cancers. Turning to the study itself: The study gave patients intravenous ivuxolimab at 0.01 to 10 mg/kg every 2 weeks.

General study points: At 0.1 to 3.0 mg/kg, clonal expansion of CD4+ and CD8+ blood T cells had occurred by week 6.

The chain is built from TRBV2 and TRBJ1-3; D remains ambiguous. Here the sequenced sample was CD4+ or CD8+ T cells sorted from blood, taken in a trial of the OX40 agonist ivuxolimab. The source of this sequence is an adult with an advanced solid tumor such as melanoma, head and neck, liver or kidney cancer. The CDR3 reads CASSEGLAGNTIYF. The CDR3 DNA sequence: TGTGCCAGCAGTGAAGGGTTAGCTGGAAACACCATATATTTT. Full variable domain (rest looked up from reference TRBV2 and TRBJ1-3): EPEVTQTPSHQVTQMGQEVILRCVPISNHLYFYWYRQILGQKVEFLVSFYNNEISEKSEIFDDQFSVERPDGSNFTLKIRSTKLEDSAMYFCASSEGLAGNTIYFGEGSWLTVV.